Below, 24 T cell receptor beta chains from the same sample are listed, as sequenced in a study of T-cell memory formation after mild COVID-19. A single record per CDR3 protein comes from TCRdb applying MiXCR to the 5' RACE reads. This table has more than 80,000 distinct CDR3 sequences, over 10% appearing once. Sequencing input: PBMCs or a T cell subset sorted from them (not recorded which). All receptors derive from an adult woman who had mild COVID-19 (a few samples of this study predate the infection). Cell type and time point are not known.

This clonotype was counted a few times. V usage is TRBV9 and J usage is TRBJ2-5; 9 bases align to TRBD2. J was trimmed by 2 bases and V by 1 base; bases with no gene match: 6. The CDR3 contains 16 residues. Per the germline V gene, CDR1 is SGDLS and CDR2 is YYNGEE. The CDR3 loop is CASSVMGSGRQETQYF. The CDR3, as DNA: TGTGCCAGCAGCGTAATGGGAAGCGGGAGGCAAGAGACCCAGTACTTC. Full variable domain (remainder filled in from reference TRBV9 and TRBJ2-5): DSGVTQTPKHLITATGQRVTLRCSPRSGDLSVYWYQQSLDQGLQFLIQYYNGEERAKGNILERFSAQQFPDLHSELNLSSLELGDSALYFCASSVMGSGRQETQYFGPGTRLLVL.

The chain is built from TRBV4-1 and TRBJ2-6; the D gene is possibly TRBD2 (5 bases). Germline lookup yields CDR1 MGHRA and CDR2 YSYEKL. The CDR3 is 16 amino acids. Trimming took off 1 base at V and 9 bases at J, with 16 bases between the two ends. This chain's CDR3 is CASSQAQEERGNVLTF. The CDR3 coding sequence is TGCGCCAGCAGCCAAGCCCAGGAGGAGCGAGGCAACGTCCTGACTTTC.

This clonotype was observed at least ten times. The chain links TRBV7-2 to TRBJ2-7, with 11 bases identical to TRBD1. Germline V gene data show CDR1 as SGHTA and CDR2 as FQGNSA. CDR3 length: 15 amino acids. Trimming took 3 bases from V and 5 from J; bases not matched to a gene: 6. The CDR3 is CASSFGTGGNDEQYF. As DNA, the CDR3 is TGTGCCAGCAGCTTTGGGACAGGGGGGAACGACGAGCAGTACTTC.

This chain connects TRBV30 to TRBJ1-6, with 8 positions matching TRBD1. CDR3 size: 15 residues. Germline loops: CDR1 GTSNPN, CDR2 SVGIG (reference sequence). J lost 4 bases, V lost 3 bases, and 5 bases had no gene match. In DNA form, the CDR3 reads TGTGCCTGGAGCGGGGGACAGGAGTATAATTCACCCCTCCACTTT. Protein sequence: CAWSGGQEYNSPLHF.

The chain has TRBV24-1 and TRBJ1-5; D gene ambiguous. V lost 4 bases, J lost 3 bases, and 3 bases lay in between. The CDR3 has 12 amino acids. Looked up from germline, CDR1 is KGHDR and CDR2 is SFDVKD. CDR3 protein: CATSDANQPQHF. The CDR3 DNA reads TGTGCCACCAGTGACGCCAATCAGCCCCAGCATTTT.

This clonotype has more than one count but fewer than ten. CDR3 sequence: CASSLGGLAIGEQFF. The CDR3 region has the DNA TGTGCCAGCAGCTTAGGGGGACTAGCTATCGGGGAGCAGTTCTTC. The chain joins TRBV13 to TRBJ2-1; 9 bases align to TRBD2. This CDR3 is built from 15 residues. Germline V lookup: CDR1 PRHDT, CDR2 FYEKMQ (reference sequence). V dropped 0 bases and J dropped 10; count of bases not matched to a gene: 7.

In the case of this clonotype: A junction end diverges from the germline sequence, so it may reflect a read error. This sequence joins TRBV19 and TRBJ1-2; weak D call: TRBD1 (6 bases). Germline V gene data show CDR1 as LNHDA and CDR2 as SQIVND (reference sequence). The CDR3 is 13 amino acids. The CDR3 loop is CASSTRTRGVPLF. As DNA, the CDR3 is TGTGCCAGTAGTACCCGGACAAGGGGGGTACCCTTATTC.

This clonotype showed up just a few times. The chain links TRBV30 to TRBJ2-3, with D perhaps TRBD1 (5 bases). Germline CDR1 is GTSNPN and CDR2 is SVGIG (reference sequence). The CDR3 has 14 residues. Deletions cut 0 bases from V and 2 bases from J, with 9 bases between. The CDR3 region has the DNA TGTGCCTGGAGTGTATCAGGGAACACAGATACGCAGTATTTT. It is translated as CAWSVSGNTDTQYF.

This clonotype was seen a few times. The chain joins TRBV4-1 to TRBJ2-1; D is undetermined. This CDR3 has 14 residues. Trimming removed 4 bases from V and 12 bases from J, with 19 bases in between. The germline CDR1 and CDR2 sequences are MGHRA and YSYEKL. For the CDR3, the DNA is TGCGCCAGCAGCCCACAGACGCCTGTCAAAACGCAGTTCTTC. This sequence encodes CASSPQTPVKTQFF.

The V call is TRBV7-9, the J call TRBJ1-2, with 12 bases fitting TRBD1. The germline V gene has CDR1 SEHNR and CDR2 FQNEAQ (reference sequence). V was clipped by 6 bases and J by 4 bases; unmatched bases: 9. CDR3 length: 16 amino acids. CDR3 sequence reads: CASSPGQGASGYGYTF. In DNA, the CDR3 is TGTGCCAGCAGTCCGGGACAGGGGGCCTCGGGCTATGGCTACACCTTC.

This rearrangement joins TRBV24-1 to TRBJ1-1, with D perhaps TRBD1 (5 bases). V lost 6 bases and J lost 2, with 21 bases in between. Germline V CDR1 and CDR2: KGHDR, SFDVKD. This CDR3 comprises 17 residues. Written as DNA, the CDR3 is TGTGCCACCAGTTCGGGTCTTCTGCGGGACGGAAACACTGAAGCTTTCTTT. Protein sequence: CATSSGLLRDGNTEAFF.

This clonotype was detected ten times or more. The genes are TRBV7-9 and TRBJ2-1, with a possible D match to TRBD1 (6 bases). CDR1 and CDR2 (germline): SEHNR, FQNEAQ (reference sequence). The ends were cut back, 3 bases at V and 1 base at J, with 10 bases in the middle. CDR3 length: 15 amino acids. CDR3 nucleotide sequence: TGTGCCAGCAGCTTCGGACAGCCTTCCTACAATGAGCAGTTCTTC. This sequence encodes CASSFGQPSYNEQFF.

The rearrangement uses TRBV7-9 and TRBJ2-5; D gene unclear. This CDR3 region has 17 residues. Trimming pared 2 bases from V and 1 base from J, leaving 17 bases between. Per the germline V gene, CDR1 is SEHNR and CDR2 is FQNEAQ (reference sequence). The CDR3 spells CASSLTGYSPGQETQYF. DNA for the CDR3: TGTGCCAGCAGCTTAACCGGATATTCCCCCGGCCAAGAGACCCAGTACTTC.

This clonotype came up a few times. The chain employs TRBV12-5 and TRBJ1-1; possibly TRBD1 for D (6 bases). The CDR3 has 12 amino acids. V was trimmed by 7 bases and J by 4 bases, leaving 10 bases between them. CDR1 is LGHNT, CDR2 FRNRAP, per germline. In nucleotides, the CDR3 is TGTGCTAGTGCCGAAGGGGGCACTGAAGCTTTCTTT. It yields the protein CASAEGGTEAFF.

The chain uses TRBV4-1 and TRBJ2-7, with no clear D. The ends were cut back, 4 bases at V and 0 bases at J, with 10 bases in the middle. The CDR3 loop spans 14 amino acids. Germline CDR1 and CDR2: MGHRA and YSYEKL. The CDR3 DNA follows: TGCGCCAGCAGCCCCCAAGGCTACTCCTACGAGCAGTACTTC. It codes for CASSPQGYSYEQYF.

This clonotype showed up many times. The CDR3 DNA reads TGTGCCAGCAGATTCTCCGACACCGGGGAGCTGTTTTTT. Translating gives CASRFSDTGELFF. This rearrangement joins TRBV9 to TRBJ2-2; D call uncertain. CDR1 is SGDLS and CDR2 is YYNGEE in the germline V gene. The CDR3 spans 13 residues. The germline V and J ends were trimmed by 5 bases and 3 bases, with 8 bases remaining between them. The whole variable domain, filled in from reference TRBV9 and TRBJ2-2, reads DSGVTQTPKHLITATGQRVTLRCSPRSGDLSVYWYQQSLDQGLQFLIQYYNGEERAKGNILERFSAQQFPDLHSELNLSSLELGDSALYFCASRFSDTGELFFGEGSRLTVL.

This clonotype was observed a few times. V usage is TRBV7-6 and J usage is TRBJ2-2, with 7 bases lining up with TRBD1. Germline V gene sequence: CDR1 SGHVS, CDR2 FNYEAQ. Germline trimming cut 7 bases from V and 6 bases from J; bases unmatched to any gene: 20. CDR3 length equals 18 residues. CDR3 sequence: CASNPYGIDRAHAGELFF. CDR3 nucleotide sequence: TGTGCCAGCAATCCTTATGGGATCGACAGGGCCCACGCCGGGGAGCTGTTTTTT.

This clonotype has just a few counts. The genes are TRBV12-3 or TRBV12-4 and TRBJ2-3; D may be TRBD2 (6 bases). The CDR3 length is 14 residues. V was shortened by 5 bases and J by 3 bases, with 12 bases between the two germline ends. The DNA for the CDR3 is TGTGCCAGCAGTCGGGACTCGTGGACAGATACGCAGTATTTT. It specifies CASSRDSWTDTQYF.

The chain employs TRBV12-3 or TRBV12-4 and TRBJ2-7, with 10 bases fitting TRBD1. J gave up 6 bases and V 5 bases, and 10 bases lay outside the gene matches. This CDR3 contains 15 residues. The CDR3: CASSTSGTGAGEQYF. Written as DNA, the CDR3 is TGTGCCAGCAGTACTTCCGGGACAGGGGCGGGCGAGCAGTACTTC.

This clonotype was picked up many times. This sequence joins TRBV9 and TRBJ2-3; the match to TRBD2 covers 10 bases. CDR1 and CDR2 (germline): SGDLS, YYNGEE. With 3 bases clipped from V and 5 bases from J, the junction kept 9 bases outside the gene matches. The CDR3 runs to 16 residues. CDR3 protein: CASSALLAGVGDTQYF. For the CDR3, the DNA is TGTGCCAGCAGCGCCCTTCTAGCGGGAGTAGGAGATACGCAGTATTTT.

This clonotype was detected only a few times. Sequence at one end of the junction differs from germline and may be a read error. CDR3 amino acids: CASSLGRGPYNEQFF. CDR3 DNA: TGTGCTAGCAGCTTAGGCAGGGGGCCATACAATGAGCAGTTCTTC. The chain joins TRBV7-7 to TRBJ2-1; 8 bases align to TRBD1. CDR3 length: 15 amino acids. The germline gives CDR1 SSHAT, CDR2 FNYEAQ (reference sequence).

The CDR3 spells CASSSRDRGLVDYNEQFF. The CDR3 DNA is TGTGCCAGCAGCTCCCGGGACAGGGGCTTGGTGGACTACAATGAGCAGTTCTTC. The chain recombines TRBV7-9 with TRBJ2-1; 10 bases agree with TRBD1. Germline trimming cut 4 bases from V and 3 bases from J; bases unmatched to any gene: 12. Germline CDR1 is SEHNR and CDR2 is FQNEAQ (reference sequence). The length of the CDR3 is 18 residues.

The chain couples TRBV20-1 to TRBJ2-7, with D possibly matching TRBD2 (6 bases). Deletions cut 6 bases from V and 0 bases from J, with 12 bases between. Germline CDR1 DFQATT, CDR2 SNEGSKA (reference sequence). This CDR3 is 13 amino acids long. The DNA of the CDR3 is TGCAGTGCCACTAGCCTTAGCTCCTACGAGCAGTACTTC. It specifies CSATSLSSYEQYF.

The chain combines TRBV9 with TRBJ1-2; D is perhaps TRBD1 (6 bases). Germline CDR1 SGDLS, CDR2 YYNGEE. This CDR3 comprises 15 residues. V was trimmed by 0 bases and J by 7 bases, leaving 16 bases between them. DNA for the CDR3: TGTGCCAGCAGCGTAGAAGGACAGCGAGGCGGTGGCTACACCTTC. Translation gives CASSVEGQRGGGYTF.